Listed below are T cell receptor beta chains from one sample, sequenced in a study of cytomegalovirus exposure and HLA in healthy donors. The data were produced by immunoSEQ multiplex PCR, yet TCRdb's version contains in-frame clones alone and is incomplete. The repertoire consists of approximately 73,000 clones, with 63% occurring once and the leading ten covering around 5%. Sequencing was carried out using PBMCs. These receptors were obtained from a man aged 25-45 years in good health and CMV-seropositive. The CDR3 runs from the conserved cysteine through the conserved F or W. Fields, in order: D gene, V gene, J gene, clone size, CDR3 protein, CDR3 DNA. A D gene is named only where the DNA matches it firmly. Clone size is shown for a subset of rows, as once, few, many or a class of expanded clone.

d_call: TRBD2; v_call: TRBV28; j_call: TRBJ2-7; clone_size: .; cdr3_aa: CASRLSGTSGKEQYF; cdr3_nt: TGTGCCAGCAGGCTTTCGGGGACTAGCGGGAAAGAGCAGTACTTC
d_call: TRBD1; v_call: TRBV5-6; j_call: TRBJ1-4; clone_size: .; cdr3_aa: CAGSVTGDNEKLFF; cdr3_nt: TGTGCCGGCAGCGTGACAGGGGATAATGAAAAACTGTTTTTT
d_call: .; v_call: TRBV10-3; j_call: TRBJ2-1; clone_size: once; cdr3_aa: CAISNPGLGEFF; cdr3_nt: TGTGCCATCAGTAATCCGGGACTCGGGGAGTTCTTC
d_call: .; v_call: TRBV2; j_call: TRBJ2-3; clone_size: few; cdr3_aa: CASRITSSSTDTQYF; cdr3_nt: TGTGCCAGCAGGATAACTAGCTCCAGCACAGATACGCAGTATTTT
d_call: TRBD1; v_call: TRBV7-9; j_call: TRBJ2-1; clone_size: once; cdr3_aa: CASRPHIRDRESNEQFF; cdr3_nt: TGTGCCAGCAGGCCTCACATCCGGGACAGGGAATCTAATGAGCAGTTCTTC
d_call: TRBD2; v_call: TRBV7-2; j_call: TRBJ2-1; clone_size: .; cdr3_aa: CASSLGLASYNEQFF; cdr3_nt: TGTGCCAGCAGCTTGGGACTAGCTTCCTACAATGAGCAGTTCTTC
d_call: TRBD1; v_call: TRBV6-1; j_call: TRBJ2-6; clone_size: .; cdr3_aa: CASSKSTGESVLTF; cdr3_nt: TGTGCCAGCAGTAAATCGACAGGGGAGTCCGTCCTGACTTTC
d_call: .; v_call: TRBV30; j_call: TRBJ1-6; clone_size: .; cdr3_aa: CAWSPGDGYSPLHF; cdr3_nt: TGTGCCTGGAGTCCAGGGGACGGATATTCACCCCTCCACTTT
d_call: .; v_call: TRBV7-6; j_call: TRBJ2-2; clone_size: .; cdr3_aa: CASSSTNTGELFF; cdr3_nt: TGTGCCAGCAGCTCGACTAACACCGGGGAGCTGTTTTTT
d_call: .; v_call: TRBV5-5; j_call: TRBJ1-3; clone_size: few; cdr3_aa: CASSLEGVGNTIYF; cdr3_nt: TGTGCCAGCAGCTTGGAAGGGGTCGGAAACACCATATATTTT
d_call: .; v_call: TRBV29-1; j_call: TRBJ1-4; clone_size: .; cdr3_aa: CSVPGPGATNEKLFF; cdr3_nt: TGCAGCGTTCCAGGACCGGGAGCAACTAATGAAAAACTGTTTTTT
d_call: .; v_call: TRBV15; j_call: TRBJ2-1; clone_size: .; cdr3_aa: CATSAKLQEHHNEQFF; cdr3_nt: TGTGCCACCAGCGCCAAACTGCAGGAACACCACAATGAGCAGTTCTTC
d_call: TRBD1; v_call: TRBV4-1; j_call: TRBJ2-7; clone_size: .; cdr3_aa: CVSSQGRDRTYEQYF; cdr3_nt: TGCGTCAGCAGCCAAGGTCGGGACAGGACTTACGAGCAGTACTTC
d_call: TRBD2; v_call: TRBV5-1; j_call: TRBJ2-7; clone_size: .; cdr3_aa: CASSLRGGWESYEQYF; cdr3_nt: TGCGCCAGCAGCCTTCGGGGAGGGTGGGAATCCTACGAGCAGTACTTC
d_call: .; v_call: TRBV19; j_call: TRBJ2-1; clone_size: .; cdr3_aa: CASSFLYRSNEQFF; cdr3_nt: TGTGCCAGTAGTTTCCTCTACCGTAGCAATGAGCAGTTCTTC
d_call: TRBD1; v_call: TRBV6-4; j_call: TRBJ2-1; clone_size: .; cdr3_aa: CASSVPDRGVYNEQFF; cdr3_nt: TGTGCCAGCAGTGTCCCCGACAGGGGAGTCTACAATGAGCAGTTCTTC
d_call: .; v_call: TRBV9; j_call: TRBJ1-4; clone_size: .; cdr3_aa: CASSVSSGRNEKLFF; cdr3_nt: TGTGCCAGCAGCGTATCCTCAGGAAGAAATGAAAAACTGTTTTTT
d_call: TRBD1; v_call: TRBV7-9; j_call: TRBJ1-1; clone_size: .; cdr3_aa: CASRSQGTNTEAFF; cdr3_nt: TGTGCCAGCAGATCACAGGGGACGAACACTGAAGCTTTCTTT
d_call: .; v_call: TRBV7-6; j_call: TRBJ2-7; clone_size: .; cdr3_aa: CASSHDGSGREQYF; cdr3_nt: TGTGCCAGCAGCCACGACGGTAGCGGAAGGGAGCAGTACTTC
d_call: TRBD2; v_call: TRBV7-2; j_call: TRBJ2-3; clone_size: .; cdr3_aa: CASSLSRLAGGRADTQYF; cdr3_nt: TGTGCCAGCAGCTTAAGTCGGCTAGCGGGGGGGCGGGCAGATACGCAGTATTTT
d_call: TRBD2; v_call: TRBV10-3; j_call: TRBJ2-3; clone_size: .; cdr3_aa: CAISERGTSTDTQYF; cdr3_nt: TGTGCCATCAGCGAGCGGGGGACTAGCACAGATACGCAGTATTTT
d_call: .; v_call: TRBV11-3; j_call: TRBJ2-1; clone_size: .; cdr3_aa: CASSLVSGYNEQFF; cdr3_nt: TGTGCCAGCAGCTTAGTATCGGGATACAATGAGCAGTTCTTC
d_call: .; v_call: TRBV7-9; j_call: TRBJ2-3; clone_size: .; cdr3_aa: CASSPTQWEVMDTQYF; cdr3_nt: TGTGCCAGCAGCCCCACGCAGTGGGAGGTGATGGATACGCAGTATTTT
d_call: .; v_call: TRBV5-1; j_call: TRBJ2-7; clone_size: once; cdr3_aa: CASPNQVTPYEQYF; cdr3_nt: TGCGCCAGTCCTAACCAGGTGACCCCCTACGAGCAGTACTTC
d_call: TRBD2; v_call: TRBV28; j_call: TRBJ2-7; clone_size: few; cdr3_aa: CASSRLGTRFYEQYF; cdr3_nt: TGTGCCAGCAGCAGATTGGGGACTAGGTTTTACGAGCAGTACTTC
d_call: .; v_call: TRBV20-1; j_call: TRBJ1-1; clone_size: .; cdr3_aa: CSASEGTEAFF; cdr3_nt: TGCAGTGCTAGCGAGGGCACTGAAGCTTTCTTT
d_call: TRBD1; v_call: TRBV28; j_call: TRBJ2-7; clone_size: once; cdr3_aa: CASSPTGARNEQYF; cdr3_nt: TGTGCCAGCAGTCCGACAGGGGCTAGGAACGAGCAGTACTTC
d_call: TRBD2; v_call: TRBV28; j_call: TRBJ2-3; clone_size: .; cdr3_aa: CASVAGGSPDTQYF; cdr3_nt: TGTGCCTCCGTAGCGGGAGGATCCCCAGATACGCAGTATTTT
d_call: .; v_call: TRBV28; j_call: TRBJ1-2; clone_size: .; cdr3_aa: CASSLIGVTNYGYTF; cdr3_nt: TGTGCCAGCAGTTTAATAGGGGTAACTAACTATGGCTACACCTTC
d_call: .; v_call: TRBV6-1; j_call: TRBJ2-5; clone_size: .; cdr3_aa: CASLQGAQETQYF; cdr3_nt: TGTGCCAGCTTACAGGGCGCACAAGAGACCCAGTACTTC
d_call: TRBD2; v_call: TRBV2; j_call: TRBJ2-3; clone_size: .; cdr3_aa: CASSERLAGDFTDTQYF; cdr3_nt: TGTGCCAGCAGTGAACGCCTAGCGGGGGACTTCACAGATACGCAGTATTTT
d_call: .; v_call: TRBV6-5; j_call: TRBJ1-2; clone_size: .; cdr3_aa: CASSYGQQTYGYTF; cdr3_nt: TGTGCCAGCAGTTACGGACAGCAAACGTATGGCTACACCTTC
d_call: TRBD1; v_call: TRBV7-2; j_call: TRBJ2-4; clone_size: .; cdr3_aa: CASSLGDRGGTKNIQYF; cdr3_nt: TGTGCCAGCAGCTTAGGCGACAGGGGTGGAACCAAAAACATTCAGTACTTC
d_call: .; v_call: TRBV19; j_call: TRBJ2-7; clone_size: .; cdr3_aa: CASSMVYYEQYF; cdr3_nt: TGTGCCAGTAGTATGGTTTATTACGAGCAGTACTTC
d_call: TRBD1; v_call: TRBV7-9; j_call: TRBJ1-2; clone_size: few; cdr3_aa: CASSFGGTGINYGYTF; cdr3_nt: TGTGCCAGCAGCTTCGGTGGGACAGGGATTAACTATGGCTACACCTTC
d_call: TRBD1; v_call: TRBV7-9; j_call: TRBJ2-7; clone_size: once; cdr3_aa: CASSSPGQAYEQYF; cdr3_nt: TGTGCCAGCAGCTCGCCGGGACAGGCCTACGAGCAGTACTTC
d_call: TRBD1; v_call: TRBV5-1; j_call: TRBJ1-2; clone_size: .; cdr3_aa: CASSPRTGQDGYTF; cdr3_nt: TGCGCCAGCAGCCCCCGGACAGGGCAGGACGGCTACACCTTC
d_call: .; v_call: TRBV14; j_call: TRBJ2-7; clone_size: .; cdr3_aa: CASSQAFKVGRKYF; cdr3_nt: TGTGCCAGCAGCCAAGCTTTTAAAGTGGGGCGAAAGTACTTC
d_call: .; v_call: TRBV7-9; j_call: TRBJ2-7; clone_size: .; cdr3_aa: CASSEHTELRPPYEQYF; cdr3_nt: TGTGCCAGCAGCGAACACACGGAGCTACGCCCTCCCTACGAGCAGTACTTC
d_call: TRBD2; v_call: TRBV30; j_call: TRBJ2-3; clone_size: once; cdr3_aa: CASNIAGPTDTQYF; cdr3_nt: TGTGCCTCAAACATAGCGGGACCCACAGATACGCAGTATTTT
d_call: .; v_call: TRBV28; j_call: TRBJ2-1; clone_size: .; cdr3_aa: CASSVSGTRREQFF; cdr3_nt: TGTGCCAGCAGTGTCTCCGGGACTCGAAGGGAGCAGTTCTTC
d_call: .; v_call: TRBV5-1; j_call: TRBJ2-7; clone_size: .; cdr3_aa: CASSHTRGKDEQYF; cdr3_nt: TGCGCCAGCAGCCACACCAGGGGAAAGGACGAGCAGTACTTC
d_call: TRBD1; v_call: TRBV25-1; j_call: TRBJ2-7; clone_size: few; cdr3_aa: CASRKRAGGTYEQYF; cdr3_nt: TGTGCCAGCAGAAAAAGGGCAGGGGGCACCTACGAGCAGTACTTC
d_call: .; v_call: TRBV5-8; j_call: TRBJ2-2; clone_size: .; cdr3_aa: CASSFSLADTGELFF; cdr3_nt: TGTGCCAGCAGCTTTAGTCTAGCAGACACCGGGGAGCTGTTTTTT
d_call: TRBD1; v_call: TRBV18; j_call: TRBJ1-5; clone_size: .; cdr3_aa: CASSPETGDSNQPQHF; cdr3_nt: TGTGCCAGCTCACCCGAGACAGGGGATAGCAATCAGCCCCAGCATTTT
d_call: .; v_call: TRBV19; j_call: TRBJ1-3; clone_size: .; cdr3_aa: CASSIAHRDSGNTIYF; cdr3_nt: TGTGCCAGTAGTATAGCCCACAGGGATTCTGGAAACACCATATATTTT
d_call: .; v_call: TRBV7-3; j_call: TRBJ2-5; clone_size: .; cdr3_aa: CASSKDRQETQYF; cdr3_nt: TGTGCCAGCAGCAAGGACAGACAAGAGACCCAGTACTTC
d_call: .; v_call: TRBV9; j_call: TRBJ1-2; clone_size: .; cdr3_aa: CASSVVGGGYTF; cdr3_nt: TGTGCCAGCAGCGTAGTGGGAGGGGGCTACACCTTC
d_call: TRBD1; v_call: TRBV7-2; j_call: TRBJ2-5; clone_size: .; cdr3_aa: CASSPRTGTAQETQYF; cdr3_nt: TGTGCCAGCAGCCCTCGGACAGGAACAGCCCAAGAGACCCAGTACTTC